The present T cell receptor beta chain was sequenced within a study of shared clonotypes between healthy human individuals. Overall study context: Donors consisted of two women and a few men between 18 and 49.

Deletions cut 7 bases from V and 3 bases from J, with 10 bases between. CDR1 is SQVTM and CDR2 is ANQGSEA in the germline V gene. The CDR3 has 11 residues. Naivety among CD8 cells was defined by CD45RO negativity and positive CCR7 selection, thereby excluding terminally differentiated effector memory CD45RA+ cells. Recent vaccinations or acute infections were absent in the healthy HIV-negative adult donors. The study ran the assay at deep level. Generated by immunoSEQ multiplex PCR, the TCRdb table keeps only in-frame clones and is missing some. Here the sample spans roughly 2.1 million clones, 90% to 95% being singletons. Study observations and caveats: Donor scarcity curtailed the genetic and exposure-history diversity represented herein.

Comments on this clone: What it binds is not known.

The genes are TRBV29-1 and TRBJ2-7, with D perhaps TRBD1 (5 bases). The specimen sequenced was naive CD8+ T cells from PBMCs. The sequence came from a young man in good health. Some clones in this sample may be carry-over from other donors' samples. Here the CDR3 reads CSGVQDYEQYF. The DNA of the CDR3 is TGCAGCGGAGTACAGGACTACGAGCAGTACTTC.